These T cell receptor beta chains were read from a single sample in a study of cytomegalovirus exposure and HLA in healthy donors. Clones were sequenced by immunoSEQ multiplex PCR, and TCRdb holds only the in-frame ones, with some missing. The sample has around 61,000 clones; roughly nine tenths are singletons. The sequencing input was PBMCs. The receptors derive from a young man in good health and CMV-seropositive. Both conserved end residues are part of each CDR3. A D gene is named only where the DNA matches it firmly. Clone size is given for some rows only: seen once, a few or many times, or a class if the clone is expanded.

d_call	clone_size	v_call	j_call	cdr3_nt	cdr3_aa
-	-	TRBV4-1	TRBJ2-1	TGCGCCAGCAGCCCCCGACTAGAGTCCTACAATGAGCAGTTCTTC	CASSPRLESYNEQFF
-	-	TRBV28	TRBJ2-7	TGTGCCAGCAGTGACGCCCCCGGACAATTAGACGAGCAGTACTTC	CASSDAPGQLDEQYF
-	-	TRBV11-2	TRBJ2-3	TGTGCCAGCAGCTTAGATCGGAGGGGTACGCAGTATTTT	CASSLDRRGTQYF
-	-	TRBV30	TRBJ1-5	TGTGCCTGGAGTAAGGGGGTGGCCAATCAGCCCCAGCATTTT	CAWSKGVANQPQHF
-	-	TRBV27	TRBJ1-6	TGTGCCAGCAGTTTATCCGAAACAGCCTATAATTCACCCCTCCACTTT	CASSLSETAYNSPLHF
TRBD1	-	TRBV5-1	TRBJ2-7	TGCGCCAGCAGCACGACAGGGGAGGAGTACGAGCAGTACTTC	CASSTTGEEYEQYF
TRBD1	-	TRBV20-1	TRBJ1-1	TGCAGTGCAGGCACAGGGGACCCAGCTTTCTTT	CSAGTGDPAFF
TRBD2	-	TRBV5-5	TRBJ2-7	TGTGCCAGCAGCTCTACTAGCGGGAGGACCTACGAGCAGTACTTC	CASSSTSGRTYEQYF
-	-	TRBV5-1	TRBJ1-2	TGCGCCAGCAGCTTGGAGCCCCTATCGGGCTACACCTTC	CASSLEPLSGYTF
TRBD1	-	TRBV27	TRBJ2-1	TGTGCCAGCAGTTTTTCTCTGGACAGGGCCAGCTACAATGAGCAGTTCTTC	CASSFSLDRASYNEQFF
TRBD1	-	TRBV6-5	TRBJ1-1	TGTGCCAGCAGCCCCGACAGGGCCACTGAAGCTTTCTTT	CASSPDRATEAFF
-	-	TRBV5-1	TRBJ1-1	TGCGCCAGCAGCTTGACCCAAGGGGTCGTTGACACTGAAGCTTTCTTT	CASSLTQGVVDTEAFF
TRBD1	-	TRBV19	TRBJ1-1	TGTGCCAGTATACGGGACAGCCTTAATGGCCTCCAGGGGGCTGAAGCTTTCTTT	CASIRDSLNGLQGAEAFF
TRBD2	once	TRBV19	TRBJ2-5	TGTGCCAGTAGTATTGGACAAACTAGCGAAACCCAGTACTTC	CASSIGQTSETQYF
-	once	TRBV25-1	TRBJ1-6	TGTGCCAGCAGAGGGGGGGAAGGTTCACCCCTCCACTTT	CASRGGEGSPLHF
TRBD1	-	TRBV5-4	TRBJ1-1	TGTGCCAGCAGCTTGGAAGGTTCAGGGGGTGCTTTCTTT	CASSLEGSGGAFF
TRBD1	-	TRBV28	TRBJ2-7	TGTGCCAGCAGTCTCAACAGGGGCGGCGAGCAGTACTTC	CASSLNRGGEQYF
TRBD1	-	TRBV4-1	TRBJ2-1	TGCGCCAGCAGCCAAGGACAGGGGGCTACATACAATGAGCAGTTCTTC	CASSQGQGATYNEQFF
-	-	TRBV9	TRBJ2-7	TGTGCCAGCAGCGTAGATTATGGGGAGGCCGTCGGCGAGCAGTACTTC	CASSVDYGEAVGEQYF
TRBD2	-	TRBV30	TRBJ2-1	TGTGCCTGGAGGACTAGCGGGAGTCGGAATGAGCAGTTCTTC	CAWRTSGSRNEQFF
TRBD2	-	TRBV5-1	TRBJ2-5	TGCGCCAGCAGACTGACTAGCGGACAAGAGACCCAGTACTTC	CASRLTSGQETQYF
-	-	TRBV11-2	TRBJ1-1	TGTGCCAGCAGCCCACAGCACAACACTGAAGCTTTCTTT	CASSPQHNTEAFF
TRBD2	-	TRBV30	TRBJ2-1	TGTGCCTGGAGTGTACTAGCGGGAGCCCCCTACAATGAGCAGTTCTTC	CAWSVLAGAPYNEQFF
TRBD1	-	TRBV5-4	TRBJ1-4	TGTGCCAGCAGCTCTAAGGGGGCCGTGGATAATGAAAAACTGTTTTTT	CASSSKGAVDNEKLFF
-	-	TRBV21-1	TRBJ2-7	TGTGCCAGCAGCTTCCAAAGGGCTAGCGGGGCCAAGGTCAGAGAGCAGTACTTC	CASSFQRASGAKVREQYF
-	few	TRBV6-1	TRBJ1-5	TGTGCCAGCAGTGAAAAGGGGAATAGCAATCAGCCCCAGCATTTT	CASSEKGNSNQPQHF
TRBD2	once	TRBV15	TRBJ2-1	TGTGCCACCGGATACGGTAGCGGGAGCACGACTTTTCCAAATGAGCAGTTCTTC	CATGYGSGSTTFPNEQFF
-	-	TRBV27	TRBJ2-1	TGTGCCAGCAGTCTTTCCAGGGCTGGGTACGATGAGCAGTTCTTC	CASSLSRAGYDEQFF
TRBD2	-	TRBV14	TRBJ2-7	TGTGCCAGCAGCCGAACTAGCGGAGCCGCCTACGAGCAGTACTTC	CASSRTSGAAYEQYF
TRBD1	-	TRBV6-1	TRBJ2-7	TGTGCCAGCAGTGAAGCGGGCGCCTGGACAGGGGGATTCTACGAGCAGTACTTC	CASSEAGAWTGGFYEQYF
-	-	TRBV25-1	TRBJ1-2	TGTGCCAGCAGTGAACAGGGTTATAACTATGGCTACACCTTC	CASSEQGYNYGYTF
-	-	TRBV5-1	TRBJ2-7	TGCGCCAGCAGCTTGGTGGGAGGCAGTCTAGGGGACGAGCAGTACTTC	CASSLVGGSLGDEQYF
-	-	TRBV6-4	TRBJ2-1	TGTGCCAGCAGTGAGGACAGTTACAATGAGCAGTTCTTC	CASSEDSYNEQFF
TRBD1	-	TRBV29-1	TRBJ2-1	TGCAGCGTTATAACAGGGGGAAGTGAGCAGTTCTTC	CSVITGGSEQFF
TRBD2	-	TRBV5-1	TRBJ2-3	TGCGCCAGCAGCTTGGTGAGCGGGAGTGGGACAGATACGCAGTATTTT	CASSLVSGSGTDTQYF
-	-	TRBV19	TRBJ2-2	TGTGCCAGTAATTTCGCCGGGGAGCTGTTTTTT	CASNFAGELFF
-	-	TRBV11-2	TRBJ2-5	TGTGCCAGCAGCCGGGGGGCTACGGAGACCCAGTACTTC	CASSRGATETQYF
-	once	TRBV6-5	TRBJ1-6	TGTGCCAGCAGTTACTCCCGGCAGGGGAGCTCACCCCTCCACTTT	CASSYSRQGSSPLHF
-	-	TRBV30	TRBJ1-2	TGTGCCTGTTCGACAGGTCGCTATGGCTACACCTTC	CACSTGRYGYTF
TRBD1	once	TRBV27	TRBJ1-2	TGTGCCAGCAGTTTAGGGACAGGGGGTACCTATGGCTACACCTTC	CASSLGTGGTYGYTF
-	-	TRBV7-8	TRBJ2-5	TGTGCCAGCAGCCTCGCCAGGGAAGAGACCCAGTACTTC	CASSLAREETQYF
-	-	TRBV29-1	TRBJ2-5	TGCAGCGTCGCGGACGGCCGAGGGGAGACCCAGTACTTC	CSVADGRGETQYF
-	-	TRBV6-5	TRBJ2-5	TGTGCCAGCAGTGTAGGGCCAGCGGGCGGAGGGACCCAGTACTTC	CASSVGPAGGGTQYF